This TCR beta chain was observed in a study of T cell repertoires in cytomegalovirus infection. Study at large: Public TCR beta signatures were indicative of both CMV infection and a matching HLA type.

TCRdb reanalysed the reads using MiXCR and keeps one entry per CDR3 protein. This table has about 360,000 distinct CDR3 sequences, 15% to 20% appearing once. The sample holds many counts of this clonotype. Its specificity is not known. Study-level findings and limits: The ex vivo response was dominated by HLA-C-restricted CMV-specific TCR beta clonotypes. Individuals carrying CMV plus the relevant HLA were identified by cumulative frequency of public TCR beta families.

The V and J ends lost 3 bases and 9 bases respectively, with 9 bases between them. CDR3 length equals 12 residues. The V and J genes are TRBV12-3 or TRBV12-4 and TRBJ1-5; D not certain. Specimen: PBMCs. The TCR was taken from a human donor in good health (CMV status not recorded). Some clones in this sample may be carry-over from other donors' samples. The CDR3 protein is CASSFGELPQHF. The CDR3, as DNA: TGTGCCAGCAGTTTTGGGGAGCTGCCCCAGCATTTT.